Following are 2 T cell receptor beta chains from one sample sequenced in a study of early T cells in non-severe SARS-CoV-2 infection. TCRdb recomputed calls from the 5' RACE reads with MiXCR, one row per CDR3 protein. This sample has tens of thousands of distinct CDR3 sequences, with under 9.5% found just once. The sequencing sample was made of whole blood. The source is an adult who was a healthcare worker with PCR-confirmed SARS-CoV-2 infection or an uninfected control (not recorded which).

This clonotype has a count of ten or more. The chain is built from TRBV9 and TRBJ2-2; no definite D call. This CDR3 has 14 residues. Trimming pared 1 base from V and 6 bases from J, leaving 10 bases between. CDR1 is SGDLS and CDR2 is YYNGEE in the germline V gene. CDR3: CASSVWDWAGELFF. In nucleotides, the CDR3 is TGTGCCAGCAGCGTATGGGATTGGGCCGGGGAGCTGTTTTTT. Looking up the rest from reference TRBV9 and TRBJ2-2 gives the full variable domain: DSGVTQTPKHLITATGQRVTLRCSPRSGDLSVYWYQQSLDQGLQFLIQYYNGEERAKGNILERFSAQQFPDLHSELNLSSLELGDSALYFCASSVWDWAGELFFGEGSRLTVL.

This clonotype has at least ten counts. This chain joins TRBV3-1 and TRBJ1-1, with D perhaps matching TRBD1 (6 bases). The V gene lost 0 bases and the J gene lost 8 bases, with 13 bases spanning the gap. There are 14 residues in the CDR3. Germline CDR1 LGHDT, CDR2 YNNKEL (reference sequence). CDR3 bases: TGTGCCAGCAGCCAAGACGCCCGGGACATCGAAGCTTTCTTT. Encoded protein: CASSQDARDIEAFF.